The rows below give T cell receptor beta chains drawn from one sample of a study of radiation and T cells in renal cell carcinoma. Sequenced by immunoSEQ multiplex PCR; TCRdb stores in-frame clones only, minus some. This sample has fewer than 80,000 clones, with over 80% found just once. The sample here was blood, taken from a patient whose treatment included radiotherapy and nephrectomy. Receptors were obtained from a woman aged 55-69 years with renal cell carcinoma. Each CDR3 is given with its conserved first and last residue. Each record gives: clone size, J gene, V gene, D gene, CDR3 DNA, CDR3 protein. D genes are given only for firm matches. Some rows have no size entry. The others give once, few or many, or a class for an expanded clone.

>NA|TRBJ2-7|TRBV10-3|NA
TGTGCCATCAGTGGGCAGGGCGGTTCCGAGCAGTACTTC
CAISGQGGSEQYF
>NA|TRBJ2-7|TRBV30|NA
TGTGCCTGGAGGACAGACGGGATAGGCTACGAGCAGTACTTC
CAWRTDGIGYEQYF
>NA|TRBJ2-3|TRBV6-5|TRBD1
TGTGCCAGCAGTTACTCCGGGACAGGGGTGACTACGCAGTATTTT
CASSYSGTGVTTQYF
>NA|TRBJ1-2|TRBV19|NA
TGTGCCAGTAGTCGCGGGGGGACTCTCTATGGCTACACCTTC
CASSRGGTLYGYTF
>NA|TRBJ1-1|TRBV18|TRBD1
TGTGCCAGCTCACCACGTTTAGGAGGACAGGGTCTAAACACTGAAGCTTTCTTT
CASSPRLGGQGLNTEAFF
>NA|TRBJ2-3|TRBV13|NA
TGTGCCAGCAGCTCCGAAGGGGAGAGTAGCACAGATACGCAGTATTTT
CASSSEGESSTDTQYF
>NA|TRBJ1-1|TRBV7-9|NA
TGTGCCACCTTCGGGGAGGTCAACACTGAAGCTTTCTTT
CATFGEVNTEAFF
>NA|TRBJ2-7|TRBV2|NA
TGTGCCAGCTTAGGAGAGACCCACCCTGCCTACGAGCAGTACTTC
CASLGETHPAYEQYF
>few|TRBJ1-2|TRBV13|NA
TGTGCCAGCAGCTTCACGGGTTCCCCGGTTGGCTACACCTTC
CASSFTGSPVGYTF
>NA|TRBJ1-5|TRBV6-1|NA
TGTGCCAGCAGCAGGGGCAGGGGTAGCAATCAGCCCCAGCATTTT
CASSRGRGSNQPQHF
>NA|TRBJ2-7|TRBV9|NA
TGTGCCAGCAGCTCCACCGGCGGCTACGAGCAGTACTTC
CASSSTGGYEQYF
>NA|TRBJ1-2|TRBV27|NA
TGTGCCAGCAGTTTAAACGGGGCAAACTATGGCTACACCTTC
CASSLNGANYGYTF
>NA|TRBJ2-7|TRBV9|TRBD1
TGTGCCAGCAGCGTAGCGACAGGGGCAACCCTTTACGAGCAGTACTTC
CASSVATGATLYEQYF
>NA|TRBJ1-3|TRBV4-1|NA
TGCGCCAGCAGCCAAGATCAAACACCTGGAAACACCATATATTTT
CASSQDQTPGNTIYF
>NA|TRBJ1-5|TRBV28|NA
TGTGCCAGCAGTTTAGGCGGGACCGGCCTGAGGTTGCATTTT
CASSLGGTGLRLHF
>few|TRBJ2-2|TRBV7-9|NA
TGTGCCAGCAGCCGCGGGCGGGGCCCGAACACCGGGGAGCTGTTTTTT
CASSRGRGPNTGELFF
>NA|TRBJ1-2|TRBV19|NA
TGTGCCAGTAGTATGGACTATGGCTACACCTTC
CASSMDYGYTF
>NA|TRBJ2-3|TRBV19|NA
TGTGCCAGTAGCCGACAGGCGAGCACAGATACGCAGTATTTT
CASSRQASTDTQYF
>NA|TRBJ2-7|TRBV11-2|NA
TGTGCCAGCAGAAGACAGGCATCAAGTTCCTACGAGCAGTACTTC
CASRRQASSSYEQYF
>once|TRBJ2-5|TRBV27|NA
TGTGCCAGCAGTCCCGGTACAGGACCGCAAGAGACCCAGTACTTC
CASSPGTGPQETQYF
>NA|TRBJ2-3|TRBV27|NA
TGTGCCAGCAGACGCGGGACGTTAGCTCCGTCAGATACGCAGTATTTT
CASRRGTLAPSDTQYF
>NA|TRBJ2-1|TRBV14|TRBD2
TGTGCCAGCAGCGTTCGAGCGGGAGTCGTATTTTATGAGCAGTTCTTC
CASSVRAGVVFYEQFF
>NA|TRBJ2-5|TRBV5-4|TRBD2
TGTGCCAGCAGCCTTGGACTAGCGGGGCCGTACCAAGAGACCCAGTACTTC
CASSLGLAGPYQETQYF
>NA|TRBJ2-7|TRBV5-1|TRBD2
TGCGCCAGCAGCTGGGGAGGGACTAGCGGAGCCTACGAGCAGTACTTC
CASSWGGTSGAYEQYF
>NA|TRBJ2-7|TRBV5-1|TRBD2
TGCGCCAGCAGCAGACTAGCGGGGGGCTCCTACGAGCAGTACTTC
CASSRLAGGSYEQYF
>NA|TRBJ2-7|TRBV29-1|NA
TGCAGCGTCGCAGGACAGCTCTACGAGCAGTACTTC
CSVAGQLYEQYF
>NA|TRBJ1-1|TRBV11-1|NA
TGTGCCAGCAGCTTATCAGCAGGGCTCACTGAAGCTTTCTTT
CASSLSAGLTEAFF